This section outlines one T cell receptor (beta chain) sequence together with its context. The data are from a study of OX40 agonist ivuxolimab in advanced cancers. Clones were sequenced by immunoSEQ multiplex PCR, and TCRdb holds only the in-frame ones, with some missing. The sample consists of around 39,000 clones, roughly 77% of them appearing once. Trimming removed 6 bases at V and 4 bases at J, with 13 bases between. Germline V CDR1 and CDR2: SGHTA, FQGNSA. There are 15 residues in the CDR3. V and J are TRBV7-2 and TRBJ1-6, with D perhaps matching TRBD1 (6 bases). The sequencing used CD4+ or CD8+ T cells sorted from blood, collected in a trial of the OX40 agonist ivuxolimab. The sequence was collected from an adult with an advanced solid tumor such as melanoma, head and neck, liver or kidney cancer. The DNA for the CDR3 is TGTGCCAGCAGTCAGGGGTGGGGATATAATTCACCCCTCCACTTT. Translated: CASSQGWGYNSPLHF.